The next 15 T cell receptor beta chains were all read from a single sample in a study of T cell changes during pregnancy in multiple sclerosis. Produced via immunoSEQ multiplex PCR; TCRdb's table is partial and in-frame only. The data show tens of thousands of clones, roughly 88% seen once. The source material was CD4+ T cells from peripheral blood mononuclear cells, sampled in the second trimester of pregnancy. These receptors were collected from a female donor with multiple sclerosis, enrolled in a pregnancy study.

V usage is TRBV30 and J usage is TRBJ1-1; D remains unclear. From germline, CDR1 is GTSNPN and CDR2 SVGIG (reference sequence). CDR3 length: 12 amino acids. V lost 2 bases and J 0 bases, leaving 4 bases between the germline ends. CDR3 protein: CAWSLLNTEAFF. For the CDR3, the DNA is TGTGCCTGGAGTTTATTGAACACTGAAGCTTTCTTT.

The count of this clone is one. This sequence joins TRBV10-3 and TRBJ2-5; 7 nucleotides match TRBD1. The CDR3 sequence is 13 residues long. V shed 10 bases and J 2 bases; nucleotides not matched to a gene: 7. Germline V gene lookup returns CDR1 ENHRY and CDR2 SYGVKD. CDR3 coding DNA: TGTGCCAGTGCAGAGGGACAGCAAGAGACCCAGTACTTC. Amino acids: CASAEGQQETQYF.

The chain joins TRBV5-1 to TRBJ2-1; 11 bases are a match to TRBD2. The ends lost 1 base at V and 6 bases at J; junction bases unmatched: 6. The length of the CDR3 is 16 residues. Looked up from germline, CDR1 is SGHRS and CDR2 is YFSETQ. CDR3 amino acids: CASSLSGTSGVNEQFF. CDR3 sequence (DNA): TGCGCCAGCAGCTTGTCCGGGACTAGCGGAGTCAATGAGCAGTTCTTC.

The gene calls are TRBV10-3 and TRBJ2-7; 10 nucleotides align to TRBD2. The V and J ends lost 4 bases and 4 bases, in that order; junction bases with no gene match: 4. From germline, CDR1 is ENHRY and CDR2 SYGVKD. The CDR3 is made up of 14 amino acids. CDR3 nucleotide sequence: TGTGCCATCAGTGGGCCTAGCGGGAGTTACGAGCAGTACTTC. It codes for CAISGPSGSYEQYF.

V and J are TRBV19 and TRBJ1-1; no clear D gene. This CDR3 is built from 12 residues. V was trimmed by 5 bases and J by 6 bases, leaving 10 bases between them. Per germline, CDR1 LNHDA and CDR2 SQIVND (reference sequence). The CDR3 sequence is CASSLRNSEAFF. The CDR3 DNA follows: TGTGCCAGTAGTTTGCGAAATTCTGAAGCTTTCTTT.

The chain carries TRBV6-1 and TRBJ2-7, with D possibly TRBD1 on 6 matching bases. The germline V gene has CDR1 MNHNS and CDR2 SASEGT. Trimming shortened V by 4 bases and J by 0 bases, and 10 bases separated the two germline ends. The CDR3 contains 14 residues. The CDR3 coding sequence is TGTGCCAGCAGTGCCGGGACACCCTCCTACGAGCAGTACTTC. Amino acid sequence: CASSAGTPSYEQYF.

The rearrangement uses TRBV5-6 and TRBJ2-5; TRBD2 matches 8 bases. This CDR3 has 13 residues. CDR1 and CDR2 (germline): SGHDT, YYEEEE. V lost 4 bases to trimming and J lost 1 base; unmatched junction nucleotides: 0. CDR3 DNA sequence: TGTGCCAGCAGCCGGGAGGGCCAAGAGACCCAGTACTTC. Its protein is CASSREGQETQYF.

V is TRBV29-1 and J is TRBJ1-2; D is unclear. The CDR3 runs to 13 residues. V was clipped by 7 bases and J by 3 bases, with 15 bases between them. Germline-derived CDR1 and CDR2 are SQVTM and ANQGSEA. Here the CDR3 reads CSAAAGGDYGYTF. CDR3 nucleotides: TGCAGCGCCGCGGCGGGAGGAGACTATGGCTACACCTTC. Full variable domain (outside the CDR3, taken from reference TRBV29-1 and TRBJ1-2): SAVISQKPSRDICQRGTSLTIQCQVDSQVTMMFWYRQQPGQSLTLIATANQGSEATYESGFVIDKFPISRPNLTFSTLTVSNMSPEDSSIYLCSAAAGGDYGYTFGSGTRLTVV.

The CDR3 DNA sequence: TGTGCCACCAGCAGAGATAGACTTGGCCGTCAGTTCTTC. Its protein product is CATSRDRLGRQFF. The chain joins TRBV15 to TRBJ2-1; D is unresolved. In germline, CDR1 is LNHNV, CDR2 YYDKDF (reference sequence). The CDR3 has 13 amino acids. Trimming removed 0 bases at V and 13 bases at J, with 13 bases between.

J is TRBJ1-2 and V is TRBV27, with D unresolved. Looked up from germline, CDR1 is MNHEY and CDR2 is SMNVEV (reference sequence). V lost 2 bases and J 4 bases, leaving 11 bases between the germline ends. This CDR3 has 14 amino acids. CDR3 in amino acids: CASSLLGSTYGYTF. The DNA for the CDR3 is TGTGCCAGCAGTTTACTGGGCAGCACCTATGGCTACACCTTC.

This clone was counted between two and nine times. The chain joins TRBV19 to TRBJ1-1; 10 nucleotides match TRBD1. The V and J ends lost 3 bases and 3 bases, in that order; junction bases with no gene match: 10. In germline, CDR1 is LNHDA, CDR2 SQIVND (reference sequence). The CDR3 is 17 amino acids. Here the CDR3 reads CASSIGGQGVFYTEAFF. The CDR3 nucleotides are TGTGCCAGTAGTATCGGAGGACAGGGGGTGTTTTACACTGAAGCTTTCTTT.

The chain joins TRBV27 to TRBJ1-2; 12 bases are a match to TRBD1. From germline, CDR1 is MNHEY and CDR2 SMNVEV (reference sequence). This CDR3 is built from 16 residues. With V trimmed by 6 bases and J by 3 bases, 8 bases remained unmatched. The CDR3 loop reads CASRIRGTGGDYGYTF. CDR3 DNA sequence: TGTGCCAGCAGAATCCGGGGGACAGGGGGCGACTATGGCTACACCTTC.

The genes are TRBV5-6 and TRBJ2-2; 9 nucleotides line up with TRBD1. CDR3 length: 16 residues. Trimming removed 4 bases from V and 1 base from J; junction bases left unmatched: 5. In germline, CDR1 is SGHDT, CDR2 YYEEEE. DNA of the CDR3: TGTGCCAGCAGCCCTGGGGACAGGGTGAACACCGGGGAGCTGTTTTTT. Translated: CASSPGDRVNTGELFF.

The rearrangement uses TRBV4-2 and TRBJ2-1; 12 positions agree with TRBD2. Per the germline V gene, CDR1 is LGHNA and CDR2 is YNFKEQ. The CDR3 is 15 residues long. Unmatched junction bases numbered 7, after V lost 4 bases and J lost 9 bases. The CDR3 reads CASSRTSGERGEQFF. The CDR3 DNA reads TGTGCCAGCAGCCGGACTAGCGGGGAGAGAGGTGAGCAGTTCTTC.

The V and J genes are TRBV14 and TRBJ2-1; 9 bases fit TRBD1. The length of the CDR3 is 14 residues. The germline V gene encodes CDR1 SGHDN and CDR2 FVKESK. Trimming removed 4 bases from V and 7 bases from J; junction bases left unmatched: 5. The CDR3 bases are TGTGCCAGCAGCCTCTGGGACAGGGCGAATGAGCAGTTCTTC. Protein sequence: CASSLWDRANEQFF.